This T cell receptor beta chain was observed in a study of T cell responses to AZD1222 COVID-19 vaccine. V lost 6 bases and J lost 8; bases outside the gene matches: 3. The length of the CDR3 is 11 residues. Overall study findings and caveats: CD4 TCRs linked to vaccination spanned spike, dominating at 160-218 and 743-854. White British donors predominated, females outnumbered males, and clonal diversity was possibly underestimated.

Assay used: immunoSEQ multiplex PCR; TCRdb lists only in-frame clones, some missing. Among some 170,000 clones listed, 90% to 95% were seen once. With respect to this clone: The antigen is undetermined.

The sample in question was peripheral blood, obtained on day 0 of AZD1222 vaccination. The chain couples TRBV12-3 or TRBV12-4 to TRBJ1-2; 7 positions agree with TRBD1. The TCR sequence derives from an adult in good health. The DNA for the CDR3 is TGTGCCAGCAGAACAGGGGTCGGCTACACCTTC. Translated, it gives CASRTGVGYTF.